Each of the 18 T cell receptor beta chains below was sequenced from the same sample in a study of blood T cell repertoires in COVID-19. Profiling relied on immunoSEQ multiplex PCR, and the TCRdb table lists in-frame clones only, not all of them. In the table there are over 150,000 clones, 70% to 90% of which are singletons. Sequencing input: peripheral blood. The receptors come from a man in his fifties or sixties with COVID-19, enrolled during active disease.

The genes are TRBV12-3 or TRBV12-4 and TRBJ1-2; possibly TRBD1 for D (5 bases). CDR3 length: 13 amino acids. Between the trimmed V and J ends, which lost 7 bases and 7 bases, there was a span of 16 bases. The DNA for the CDR3 is TGTGCCAGCACCACCCTCCGGGGGTTTGGCTACACCTTC. This translates into CASTTLRGFGYTF.

V gene TRBV5-4 combines with J gene TRBJ2-7; 8 bases line up with TRBD2. The V gene's germline CDR1 is SGHNT and CDR2 YYREEE (reference sequence). J gave up 3 bases and V 3 bases, and 11 bases lay outside the gene matches. This CDR3 has 16 residues. CDR3 DNA sequence: TGTGCCAGCAGCTCGGGGGGGAGCATCCATCTCTACGAGCAGTACTTC. Amino acid sequence: CASSSGGSIHLYEQYF.

This chain connects TRBV27 to TRBJ2-7; D is perhaps TRBD2 (6 bases). CDR1 and CDR2 (germline): MNHEY, SMNVEV (reference sequence). This CDR3 comprises 14 residues. V was shortened by 4 bases and J by 3 bases, with 13 bases between the two germline ends. The CDR3 here is CASSSRTKFYEQYF. In DNA, the CDR3 is TGTGCCAGCAGTTCACGGACTAAATTCTACGAGCAGTACTTC.

J is TRBJ1-1 and V is TRBV9; 7 bases match TRBD1. Trimming at V came to 3 bases and at J to 0 bases, leaving 8 bases not matched to a gene. There are 16 residues in the CDR3. Germline lookup yields CDR1 SGDLS and CDR2 YYNGEE. The CDR3 is CASSDGTDPMNTEAFF. CDR3 DNA: TGTGCCAGCAGCGACGGGACAGATCCAATGAACACTGAAGCTTTCTTT. The variable domain in full, with the rest retrieved from reference TRBV9 and TRBJ1-1, is DSGVTQTPKHLITATGQRVTLRCSPRSGDLSVYWYQQSLDQGLQFLIQYYNGEERAKGNILERFSAQQFPDLHSELNLSSLELGDSALYFCASSDGTDPMNTEAFFGQGTRLTVV.

This chain connects TRBV18 to TRBJ1-3; 8 nucleotides line up with TRBD1. The CDR3 has 16 residues. Germline V gene lookup returns CDR1 KGHSH and CDR2 LQKENI. V dropped 3 bases and J dropped 4; count of bases not matched to a gene: 8. For the CDR3, the DNA is TGTGCCAGCTCACCGACCCTACAGGGGGACGGAAACACCATATATTTT. It translates to CASSPTLQGDGNTIYF. Using reference TRBV18 and TRBJ1-3 for the parts outside the CDR3, the full variable domain is NAGVMQNPRHLVRRRGQEARLRCSPMKGHSHVYWYRQLPEEGLKFMVYLQKENIIDESGMPKERFSAEFPKEGPSILRIQQVVRGDSAAYFCASSPTLQGDGNTIYFGEGSWLTVV.

The chain links TRBV27 to TRBJ1-2, with a tentative D call TRBD1 (5 bases). CDR3 length equals 13 residues. Germline V lookup: CDR1 MNHEY, CDR2 SMNVEV (reference sequence). V dropped 3 bases and J dropped 1 base, with 6 bases sitting between them. For the CDR3, the DNA is TGTGCCAGCAGTTTGGGGGGTAACTATGGCTACACCTTC. Translation gives CASSLGGNYGYTF.

This chain connects TRBV21-1 to TRBJ2-7; the table's D call, TRBD2, has no DNA check behind it. TRBV21-1 is described as a pseudogene. This CDR3 is 14 amino acids long. CDR3 residues: CASSKGRGGFEQYF. The DNA of the CDR3 is TGTGCCAGCAGCAAGGGCCGGGGGGGGTTCGAGCAGTACTTC.

This clone was detected only a few times. The chain recombines TRBV28 with TRBJ2-5; 11 bases are shared with TRBD1. Trimming took 6 bases from V and 4 from J; bases not matched to a gene: 7. Germline assignment: CDR1 MDHEN and CDR2 SYDVKM. This CDR3 contains 15 residues. The CDR3, as DNA: TGTGCCAGCAGAATCACCGGGACAGGGGGAGAGACCCAGTACTTC. It translates to CASRITGTGGETQYF. The full variable domain, its missing parts supplied by reference TRBV28 and TRBJ2-5, is DVKVTQSSRYLVKRTGEKVFLECVQDMDHENMFWYRQDPGLGLRLIYFSYDVKMKEKGDIPEGYSVSREKKERFSLILESASTNQTSMYLCASRITGTGGETQYFGPGTRLLVL.

The rearrangement joins TRBV5-6 to TRBJ1-4; no definite D call. V was pared by 6 bases and J by 0 bases, with 12 bases between. This CDR3 spans 15 amino acids. Germline loops: CDR1 SGHDT, CDR2 YYEEEE. CDR3 region: CASIPRVSTNEKLFF. The CDR3 bases are TGTGCCAGCATCCCTCGGGTTTCAACTAATGAAAAACTGTTTTTT.

The CDR3 nucleotides read TGTGCCAGCAGCTTAGTGCAGCGCTTGAACACTGAAGCTTTCTTT. Its protein product is CASSLVQRLNTEAFF. The rearrangement links TRBV7-2 to TRBJ1-1; D unresolved. The germline V and J ends were trimmed by 1 base and 0 bases, with 9 bases remaining between them. The germline CDR1 and CDR2 sequences are SGHTA and FQGNSA. This CDR3 contains 15 residues.

The chain uses TRBV19 and TRBJ2-3; D perhaps matches TRBD1 (6 bases). CDR3 size: 14 residues. With 2 bases removed from V and 4 bases from J, the gap between germline ends came to 10 bases. Per the germline V gene, CDR1 is LNHDA and CDR2 is SQIVND (reference sequence). CDR3 sequence (DNA): TGTGCCAGTAGTATATATTCAGGGGCAGATACGCAGTATTTT. Its translation is CASSIYSGADTQYF.

This clone was found a few times. The chain employs TRBV6-4 and TRBJ1-1, with D unresolved. CDR3 length: 13 amino acids. Trimming cost V 6 bases and J 5 bases, with 13 bases left between them. Germline CDR1 and CDR2: MRHNA and SNTAGT. CDR3 sequence: CASSLRPGTEAFF. Here the CDR3 DNA reads TGTGCCAGCAGCCTCCGACCGGGTACTGAAGCTTTCTTT.

The chain employs TRBV7-2 and TRBJ2-1, with unresolved D. Trimming removed 2 bases from V and 7 bases from J, with 12 bases in between. The germline CDR1 and CDR2 sequences are SGHTA and FQGNSA. This CDR3 is built from 14 residues. CDR3 in amino acids: CASSLMDSGNEQFF. CDR3 in DNA: TGTGCCAGCAGCTTAATGGATTCGGGTAATGAGCAGTTCTTC.

The genes are TRBV6-4 and TRBJ1-1; D is uncertain. V dropped 8 bases and J dropped 4 bases, with 14 bases sitting between them. Germline V gives CDR1 MRHNA, CDR2 SNTAGT. The CDR3 is 13 residues long. The CDR3 is CASRREESTEAFF. CDR3 in DNA: TGTGCCAGCCGACGGGAGGAGAGCACTGAAGCTTTCTTT.

Comments on this clone: This specimen includes other DNA sequences encoding the same CDR3. The chain recombines TRBV6-6 with TRBJ1-4, with a possible D match to TRBD1 (6 bases). The CDR3 totals 11 residues. Trimming took off 8 bases at V and 8 bases at J, with 9 bases between the two ends. Germline V gene data show CDR1 as MNHNY and CDR2 as SVGAGI (reference sequence). CDR3 in DNA: TGTGCCAGCCGAGGGGGAGAAAAACTGTTTTTT. Its protein is CASRGGEKLFF.

The chain combines TRBV19 with TRBJ1-2; 8 bases fit TRBD1. Trimming removed 8 bases from V and 7 bases from J; junction bases left unmatched: 3. The CDR3 length is 11 residues. The germline CDR1 and CDR2 sequences are LNHDA and SQIVND (reference sequence). The CDR3 spells CASRQGPGYTF. The CDR3 DNA is TGTGCCAGTCGACAGGGGCCTGGCTACACCTTC.

J is TRBJ2-7 and V is TRBV7-2; TRBD1 matches 9 bases. There are 15 residues in the CDR3. Trimming took 5 bases from V and 5 from J; bases not matched to a gene: 10. Germline V gene data show CDR1 as SGHTA and CDR2 as FQGNSA. The CDR3: CASSVTGTGYHEQYF. The CDR3 coding sequence is TGTGCCAGCAGCGTTACCGGGACAGGGTATCACGAGCAGTACTTC.

The rearrangement joins TRBV4-1 to TRBJ1-1, with D perhaps matching TRBD1 (5 bases). Between the trimmed V and J ends, which lost 4 bases and 6 bases, there was a span of 18 bases. The CDR3 extends over 15 amino acids. Germline-derived CDR1 and CDR2 are MGHRA and YSYEKL. DNA for the CDR3: TGCGCCAGCAGCCGATTAAAGCAGGGTTCCCCTGAAGCTTTCTTT. This gives the protein CASSRLKQGSPEAFF.